The 14 T cell receptor beta chains listed next were all sequenced from one sample in a study of naive and memory T cell subsets. An equimolar mix of two oligonucleotides served as the beta constant-region primer for TRBC1 and TRBC2. TCRdb recomputed calls from the UMI-ligation and nested PCR reads with MiXCR, one row per CDR3 protein. The table shows 140,000 to 150,000 distinct CDR3 sequences, with approximately 17% occurring only once. What was sequenced was naive CD4+ T cells from blood. These receptors originate from a human donor in good health.

This clonotype was seen more than once but under ten times. This chain joins TRBV4-2 and TRBJ2-7; 10 positions match TRBD1. The germline CDR1 and CDR2 sequences are LGHNA and YNFKEQ. V lost 0 bases and J lost 5; bases outside the gene matches: 10. This CDR3 comprises 17 residues. CDR3 DNA sequence: TGTGCCAGCAGCCAAGAAGGGTTCGGGACAGGGGCCCACGAGCAGTACTTC. It encodes CASSQEGFGTGAHEQYF.

This clonotype turned up a few times. The chain has TRBV20-1 and TRBJ1-1; no firm D call. The CDR3 is made up of 13 amino acids. Germline lookup yields CDR1 DFQATT and CDR2 SNEGSKA (reference sequence). V lost 2 bases to trimming and J lost 1 base, with 8 bases between them. CDR3 residues: CSARSTPNTEAFF. The DNA for the CDR3 is TGCAGTGCTAGATCCACACCGAACACTGAAGCTTTCTTT.

This clonotype was observed many times. The chain carries TRBV10-3 and TRBJ1-2, with TRBD1 matching over 9 bases. Germline values: CDR1 ENHRY, CDR2 SYGVKD. The CDR3 is 15 residues long. V lost 6 bases, J lost 5 bases, and 10 bases stayed unmatched. This chain's CDR3 is CAIRDRGGASYGYTF. CDR3 bases: TGTGCCATCAGGGACAGGGGAGGCGCTTCATATGGCTACACCTTC.

This clonotype occurred a few times. The chain is built from TRBV5-1 and TRBJ2-7; 7 bases match TRBD2. There are 15 residues in the CDR3. Germline CDR1 reads SGHRS; CDR2 reads YFSETQ. V lost 0 bases to trimming and J lost 6 bases; unmatched junction nucleotides: 9. The DNA of the CDR3 is TGCGCCAGCAGCTTGGCGGCTAGCGGCCCCTCCGAGCAGTACTTC. Translation gives CASSLAASGPSEQYF.

This clonotype was seen ten or more times. This sequence joins TRBV6-5 and TRBJ2-3; tentatively, D is TRBD1 (5 bases). In germline, CDR1 is MNHEY, CDR2 SVGAGI. The V end was cut by 6 bases, the J end by 1 base, with 17 bases between. The CDR3 length is 16 residues. The CDR3 here is CASSLGHNTGTDTQYF. In DNA form, the CDR3 reads TGTGCCAGCAGCCTGGGGCACAACACAGGCACAGATACGCAGTATTTT.

This clonotype was found a few times. The CDR3 DNA reads as TGCAGTACCGGGACTAGCGGGAATTATGAGCAGTTCTTC. Protein: CSTGTSGNYEQFF. The chain carries TRBV20-1 and TRBJ2-1; 13 bases are shared with TRBD2. V lost 8 bases to trimming and J lost 8 bases; unmatched junction nucleotides: 6. CDR3 size: 13 residues. From germline, CDR1 is DFQATT and CDR2 SNEGSKA (reference sequence).

The chain recombines TRBV5-4 with TRBJ2-3; 8 bases are a match to TRBD2. J was trimmed by 7 bases and V by 0 bases; bases with no gene match: 10. The CDR3 runs to 16 residues. Germline V gene sequence: CDR1 SGHNT, CDR2 YYREEE (reference sequence). The CDR3 DNA is TGTGCCAGCAGCTTGGGGTCGGCGGGAGGAGGGTATACGCAGTATTTT. This sequence encodes CASSLGSAGGGYTQYF.

This clonotype was counted many times. The rearrangement uses TRBV20-1 and TRBJ2-1; no reliable D call. The CDR3 length is 13 residues. Per germline, CDR1 DFQATT and CDR2 SNEGSKA (reference sequence). V lost 6 bases and J lost 0, with 9 bases in between. CDR3: CSAIRSSYNEQFF. CDR3 coding DNA: TGCAGTGCCATAAGGAGCTCCTACAATGAGCAGTTCTTC.

The chain employs TRBV5-1 and TRBJ2-2; 10 nucleotides line up with TRBD1. The J segment lost 7 bases and the V segment lost 0 bases, leaving 3 bases of the junction unmatched. Germline V gene lookup returns CDR1 SGHRS and CDR2 YFSETQ. This CDR3 has 15 amino acids. The CDR3 sequence is CASSLAGTGDGELFF. The CDR3 DNA reads as TGCGCCAGCAGCTTGGCTGGGACAGGGGACGGGGAGCTGTTTTTT.

The chain recombines TRBV6-2 or TRBV6-3 with TRBJ2-1, with D maybe TRBD1 (5 bases). Germline V gives CDR1 MNHEY, CDR2 SVGEGT. Trimming left V 5 bases short and J 9 bases short, with 14 bases between. The CDR3 runs to 13 residues. DNA of the CDR3: TGTGCCAGCAGTCAAACAGGTTTCAGTGAGCAGTTCTTC. Amino acids: CASSQTGFSEQFF.

This clonotype showed up just a few times. This CDR3 is CASSSTRGLAYNEQFF. The CDR3 nucleotides are TGTGCCAGCAGCTCAACTCGGGGGCTAGCCTACAATGAGCAGTTCTTC. V gene TRBV5-6 combines with J gene TRBJ2-1; D possibly matches TRBD1 or TRBD2 (6 bases each). Germline loops: CDR1 SGHDT, CDR2 YYEEEE. The CDR3 totals 16 residues. V dropped 3 bases and J dropped 2 bases, with 15 bases sitting between them.

This clonotype was detected only a few times. The chain recombines TRBV14 with TRBJ1-2; D gene uncertain. Germline lookup yields CDR1 SGHDN and CDR2 FVKESK. The CDR3 spans 15 residues. Trimming took 4 bases from V and 5 from J, leaving 17 bases between them. Written as DNA, the CDR3 is TGTGCCAGCAGCCGGAACGCAAGGGTTGGGTATGGCTACACCTTC. Translating it yields CASSRNARVGYGYTF.

The table lists this clonotype with a few counts. The rearrangement links TRBV12-3 or TRBV12-4 to TRBJ2-5, with 8 bases that match TRBD2. V shed 10 bases, J shed 5 bases, and the junction held 9 bases outside the gene matches. CDR3 length: 13 residues. CDR3 sequence reads: CATSGGGRETQYF. The DNA for the CDR3 is TGTGCCACCTCGGGAGGCGGGAGGGAGACCCAGTACTTC.

This clonotype showed up just a few times. This chain joins TRBV28 and TRBJ2-1; TRBD2 agrees at 7 bases. Unmatched junction bases numbered 6, after V lost 8 bases and J lost 2 bases. Germline V gene lookup returns CDR1 MDHEN and CDR2 SYDVKM. This CDR3 spans 14 amino acids. The CDR3 nucleotides read TGTGCCAGCTTTCCTAGCGGAGCCTACAATGAGCAGTTCTTC. This encodes CASFPSGAYNEQFF.